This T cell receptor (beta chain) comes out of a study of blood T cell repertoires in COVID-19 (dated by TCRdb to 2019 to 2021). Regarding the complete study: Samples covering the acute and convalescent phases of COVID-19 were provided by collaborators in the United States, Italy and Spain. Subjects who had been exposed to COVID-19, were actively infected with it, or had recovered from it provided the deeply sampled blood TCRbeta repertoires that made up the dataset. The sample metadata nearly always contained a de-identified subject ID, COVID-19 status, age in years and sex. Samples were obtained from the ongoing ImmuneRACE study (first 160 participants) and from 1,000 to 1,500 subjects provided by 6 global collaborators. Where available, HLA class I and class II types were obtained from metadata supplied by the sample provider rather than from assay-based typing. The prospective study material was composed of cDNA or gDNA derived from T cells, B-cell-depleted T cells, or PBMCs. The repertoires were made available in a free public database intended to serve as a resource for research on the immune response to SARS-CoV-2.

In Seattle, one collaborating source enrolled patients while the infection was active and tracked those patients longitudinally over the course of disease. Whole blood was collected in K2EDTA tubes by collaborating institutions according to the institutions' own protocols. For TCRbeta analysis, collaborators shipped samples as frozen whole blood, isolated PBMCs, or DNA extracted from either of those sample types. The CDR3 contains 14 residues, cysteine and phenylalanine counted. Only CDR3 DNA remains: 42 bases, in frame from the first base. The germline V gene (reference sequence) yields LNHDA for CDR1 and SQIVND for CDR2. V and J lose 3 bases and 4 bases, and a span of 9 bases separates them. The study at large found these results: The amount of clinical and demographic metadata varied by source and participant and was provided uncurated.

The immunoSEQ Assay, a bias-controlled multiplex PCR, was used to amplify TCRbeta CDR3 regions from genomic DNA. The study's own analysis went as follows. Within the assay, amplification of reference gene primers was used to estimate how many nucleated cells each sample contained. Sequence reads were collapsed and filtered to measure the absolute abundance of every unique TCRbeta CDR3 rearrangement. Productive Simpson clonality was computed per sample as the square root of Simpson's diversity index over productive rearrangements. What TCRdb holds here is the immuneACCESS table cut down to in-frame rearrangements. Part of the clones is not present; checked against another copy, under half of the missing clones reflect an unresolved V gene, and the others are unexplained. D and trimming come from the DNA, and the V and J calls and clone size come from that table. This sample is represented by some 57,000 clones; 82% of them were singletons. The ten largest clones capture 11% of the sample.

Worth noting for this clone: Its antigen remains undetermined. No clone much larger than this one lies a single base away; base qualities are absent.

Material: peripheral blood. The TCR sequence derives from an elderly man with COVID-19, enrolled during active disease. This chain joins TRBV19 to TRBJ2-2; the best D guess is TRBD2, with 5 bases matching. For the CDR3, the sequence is CASSIGGLTGELFF. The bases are TGTGCCAGTAGTATTGGCGGACTCACCGGGGAGCTGTTTTTT.